What follows are 26 T cell receptor beta chains derived from one specimen sequenced in a study of blood T cell repertoires in COVID-19. Here immunoSEQ multiplex PCR was the method, and the copy in TCRdb shows in-frame clones only, minus some. The table includes about 200,000 clones, about 95% detected once. The sample was peripheral blood. The receptors come from a man younger than 45 with COVID-19, enrolled during active disease.

J is TRBJ1-2 and V is TRBV3-1 (or the pseudogene TRBV3-2); D uncertain. The CDR3 has 13 amino acids. Trimming cost V 3 bases and J 4 bases, with 9 bases left between them. Per the germline V gene, CDR1 is LGHDT and CDR2 is YNNKEL (reference sequence). The CDR3 protein is CASSQGQVYGYTF. The CDR3 DNA reads as TGTGCCAGCAGCCAGGGCCAGGTCTATGGCTACACCTTC.

The chain is built from TRBV3-1 (or the pseudogene TRBV3-2) and TRBJ1-6; no definite D call. The CDR3 sequence is 18 residues long. Germline V gene data show CDR1 as LGHDT and CDR2 as YNNKEL (reference sequence). V lost 3 bases, J lost 10 bases, and 25 bases lay in between. CDR3 in DNA: TGTGCCAGCAGCCAGATTCATGGCCTTCCTGGGTTCGGGTCACCCCTCCACTTT. Translating gives CASSQIHGLPGFGSPLHF.

This chain joins TRBV7-3 and TRBJ2-2; D is undetermined. CDR1 is SGHTA, CDR2 FQGTGA, per germline. CDR3 length: 13 amino acids. The V gene lost 0 bases and the J gene lost 6 bases, with 5 bases spanning the gap. As DNA, the CDR3 is TGTGCCAGCAGCTTAACCCCTCCCGGGGAGCTGTTTTTT. Translation: CASSLTPPGELFF.

This chain uses TRBV5-5 with TRBJ1-4, with D tentatively TRBD1 (6 bases). The V end was cut by 4 bases, the J end by 8 bases, with 18 bases between. The CDR3 length is 15 residues. CDR1 and CDR2 (germline): SGHKS, YYEKEE (reference sequence). The chain's CDR3 is CASSAQQGLREKLFF. Written as DNA, the CDR3 is TGTGCCAGCAGCGCCCAACAGGGCTTGCGGGAAAAACTGTTTTTT.

This clone appeared a few times. At one boundary the junction diverges from the germline segment, which might be a read error. V is TRBV7-9 and J is TRBJ1-4, with D maybe TRBD1 (5 bases). This CDR3 is built from 14 residues. Germline V CDR1 and CDR2: SEHNR, FQNEAQ (reference sequence). The CDR3 reads CASSLAGGNEKLFF. In DNA form, the CDR3 reads TGTGCCAGCAGCCTAGCGGGGGGGAATGAAAAACTGTTTTTT.

This clone was found a few times. The chain uses TRBV5-6 and TRBJ1-1; D is perhaps TRBD1 (6 bases). Per the germline V gene, CDR1 is SGHDT and CDR2 is YYEEEE. This CDR3 has 14 amino acids. Trimming stripped 4 bases from V and 6 bases from J, with 16 bases between. CDR3 in amino acids: CASSPIQGSAEAFF. The CDR3 DNA reads as TGTGCCAGCAGCCCGATACAGGGAAGCGCTGAAGCTTTCTTT.

This clone was seen just once. The chain uses TRBV6-5 and TRBJ1-3; D is uncertain. The V and J ends lost 2 bases and 0 bases respectively, with 8 bases between them. CDR3 length: 15 amino acids. Germline V gene lookup returns CDR1 MNHEY and CDR2 SVGAGI. CDR3 in DNA: TGTGCCAGCAGTTACACCACGGGCTCTGGAAACACCATATATTTT. Its protein is CASSYTTGSGNTIYF.

The chain uses TRBV9 and TRBJ1-1, with 7 bases fitting TRBD1. Looked up from germline, CDR1 is SGDLS and CDR2 is YYNGEE. CDR3 size: 15 residues. Trimming removed 0 bases from V and 0 bases from J; junction bases left unmatched: 2. The CDR3 protein is CASSVGTGMNTEAFF. The CDR3 coding sequence is TGTGCCAGCAGCGTAGGGACAGGCATGAACACTGAAGCTTTCTTT.

This chain uses TRBV5-5 with TRBJ1-3; TRBD1 matches at 8 bases. CDR1 SGHKS and CDR2 YYEKEE come from the germline V gene (reference sequence). The V and J ends lost 5 bases and 0 bases, in that order; junction bases with no gene match: 19. The CDR3 is 20 amino acids. CDR3 residues: CASSLTTGTGVGYSGNTIYF. CDR3 bases: TGTGCCAGCAGTTTGACGACCGGGACAGGAGTGGGTTACTCTGGAAACACCATATATTTT.

This chain connects TRBV7-2 to TRBJ2-2, with 12 bases identical to TRBD2. CDR3 length: 17 residues. Germline lookup yields CDR1 SGHTA and CDR2 FQGNSA. Unmatched junction bases numbered 5, after V lost 0 bases and J lost 6 bases. DNA for the CDR3: TGTGCCAGCAGCTTAGCTCCGGGACTAGCGGGTCCCGGGGAGCTGTTTTTT. Protein: CASSLAPGLAGPGELFF. Using reference TRBV7-2 and TRBJ2-2 for the parts outside the CDR3, the full variable domain is GAGVSQSPSNKVTEKGKDVELRCDPISGHTALYWYRQSLGQGLEFLIYFQGNSAPDKSGLPSDRFSAERTGGSVSTLTIQRTQQEDSAVYLCASSLAPGLAGPGELFFGEGSRLTVL.

This sequence joins TRBV29-1 and TRBJ1-5; the D gene is possibly TRBD1 (6 bases). The V gene's germline CDR1 is SQVTM and CDR2 ANQGSEA. This CDR3 spans 14 amino acids. V was trimmed by 6 bases and J by 2 bases, leaving 14 bases between them. DNA for the CDR3: TGCAGCGTAAAAGAACAGGGAGGCAATCAGCCCCAGCATTTT. Its protein is CSVKEQGGNQPQHF. The full variable domain, in which reference TRBV29-1 and TRBJ1-5 provide the parts outside the CDR3, is SAVISQKPSRDICQRGTSLTIQCQVDSQVTMMFWYRQQPGQSLTLIATANQGSEATYESGFVIDKFPISRPNLTFSTLTVSNMSPEDSSIYLCSVKEQGGNQPQHFGDGTRLSIL.

The CDR3 coding sequence is TGTGCCAGCAGCCCGACCCCCGGGACAGGGTTCGGGGAGCTGTTTTTT. Translating gives CASSPTPGTGFGELFF. V and J are TRBV7-9 and TRBJ2-2; TRBD1 aligns across 9 bases. With V trimmed by 5 bases and J by 7 bases, 11 bases remained unmatched. Looked up from germline, CDR1 is SEHNR and CDR2 is FQNEAQ (reference sequence). CDR3 length: 16 residues.

The rearrangement links TRBV25-1 to TRBJ2-3, with D possibly being TRBD1 (5 bases). The length of the CDR3 is 15 residues. The V gene's germline CDR1 is MGHDK and CDR2 SYGVNS. Trimming removed 5 bases at V and 1 base at J, with 13 bases between. The CDR3 nucleotides are TGTGCCAGCAGTAGCAGGGCGTCCGGCACAGATACGCAGTATTTT. Amino acid sequence: CASSSRASGTDTQYF.

J is TRBJ1-1 and V is TRBV27; a possible D gene is TRBD1 (6 bases). Germline V gene lookup returns CDR1 MNHEY and CDR2 SMNVEV (reference sequence). This CDR3 region has 17 residues. Between the trimmed V and J ends, which lost 0 bases and 3 bases, there was a span of 17 bases. The chain's CDR3 is CASSLSSTGTKDTEAFF. For the CDR3, the DNA is TGTGCCAGCAGTTTATCCTCTACCGGGACAAAGGACACTGAAGCTTTCTTT.

This clone was observed a single time. This sequence joins TRBV27 and TRBJ1-1; tentatively, D is TRBD1 (5 bases). Germline loops: CDR1 MNHEY, CDR2 SMNVEV (reference sequence). V lost 3 bases and J lost 5, with 10 bases in between. The CDR3 has 13 amino acids. CDR3 bases: TGTGCCAGCAGTTTTCAGGGTTGGACTGAAGCTTTCTTT. It encodes CASSFQGWTEAFF.

This chain connects TRBV5-4 to TRBJ2-1, with 8 bases aligning to TRBD2. Germline V gene sequence: CDR1 SGHNT, CDR2 YYREEE (reference sequence). The CDR3 spans 16 residues. J gave up 0 bases and V 4 bases, and 6 bases lay outside the gene matches. The CDR3 nucleotides are TGTGCCAGCAGCCCGGGGGGGGCAACCTCCTACAATGAGCAGTTCTTC. Translating gives CASSPGGATSYNEQFF.

This chain connects TRBV3-1 (or the pseudogene TRBV3-2) to TRBJ1-4; 11 nucleotides agree with TRBD1. The CDR3 spans 15 residues. Germline lookup yields CDR1 LGHDT and CDR2 YNNKEL (reference sequence). J was trimmed by 8 bases and V by 1 base; bases with no gene match: 3. The CDR3 loop reads CASSQGTGGKEKLFF. The DNA for the CDR3 is TGTGCCAGCAGCCAAGGGACAGGGGGCAAGGAAAAACTGTTTTTT.

CDR3 nucleotide sequence: TGTGCCAGCAGTCCAGTGGGACAGATCTCTTTGGATACGCAGTATTTT. Translated, it gives CASSPVGQISLDTQYF. The rearrangement uses TRBV25-1 and TRBJ2-3; 7 positions agree with TRBD1. Germline CDR1 reads MGHDK; CDR2 reads SYGVNS. This CDR3 comprises 16 residues. J was trimmed by 6 bases and V by 5 bases; bases with no gene match: 14. Based on the CDR3 plus reference TRBV25-1 and TRBJ2-3, the full variable domain is EADIYQTPRYLVIGTGKKITLECSQTMGHDKMYWYQQDPGMELHLIHYSYGVNSTEKGDLSSESTVSRIRTEHFPLTLESARPSHTSQYLCASSPVGQISLDTQYFGPGTRLTVL.

CDR3 nucleotide sequence: TGTGCCAGTTCTACCTCGGAGGCTTTCTACGAGCAGTACTTC. It translates to CASSTSEAFYEQYF. The chain couples TRBV11-1 to TRBJ2-7; D may be TRBD2 (5 bases). The ends were cut back, 9 bases at V and 3 bases at J, with 18 bases in the middle. Germline values: CDR1 SGHAT, CDR2 FQDESV (reference sequence). The CDR3 runs to 14 residues. Full variable domain (missing parts from reference TRBV11-1 and TRBJ2-7): EAEVAQSPRYKITEKSQAVAFWCDPISGHATLYWYRQILGQGPELLVQFQDESVVDDSQLPKDRFSAERLKGVDSTLKIQPAELGDSAMYLCASSTSEAFYEQYFGPGTRLTVT.

J is TRBJ2-3 and V is TRBV30, with 14 bases aligning to TRBD2. With 8 bases clipped from V and 2 bases from J, the junction kept 9 bases outside the gene matches. This CDR3 has 16 amino acids. Germline-derived CDR1 and CDR2 are GTSNPN and SVGIG (reference sequence). The CDR3 sequence: CAGGLAGAQSTDTQYF. The CDR3 nucleotides read TGTGCCGGGGGACTAGCGGGGGCTCAATCCACAGATACGCAGTATTTT.

The chain uses TRBV5-4 and TRBJ2-4; 11 bases match TRBD1. Germline assignment: CDR1 SGHNT and CDR2 YYREEE (reference sequence). The junction had 6 bases not matched to a gene; V was cut back by 4 bases and J by 3 bases. The length of the CDR3 is 16 residues. Here the CDR3 DNA reads TGTGCCAGCAGCGATGGACAGGGGGCGGACAAAAACATTCAGTACTTC. It codes for CASSDGQGADKNIQYF.

This chain connects TRBV6-5 to TRBJ2-2, with D possibly matching TRBD1 (5 bases). In germline, CDR1 is MNHEY, CDR2 SVGAGI. The CDR3 totals 15 residues. Trimming shortened V by 5 bases and J by 9 bases, and 19 bases separated the two germline ends. The CDR3 is CASSNQPGIIRELFF. The CDR3 nucleotides are TGTGCCAGCAGTAACCAGCCAGGGATAATCAGGGAGCTGTTTTTT.

The table lists this clone with a count of one. The V gene is TRBV24-1, the J gene TRBJ1-5; D is possibly TRBD1 (5 bases). V lost 10 bases to trimming and J lost 0 bases, with 9 bases between them. The germline CDR1 and CDR2 sequences are KGHDR and SFDVKD. The CDR3 covers 13 residues. CDR3 bases: TGTGCCACACAGGCCGATAGCAATCAGCCCCAGCATTTT. Translation gives CATQADSNQPQHF.

The V and J genes are TRBV12-3 or TRBV12-4 and TRBJ1-5; no clear D gene. The CDR3 runs 13 residues. The V and J ends lost 2 bases and 3 bases respectively, with 5 bases between them. The DNA of the CDR3 is TGTGCCAGCAGTTTATTCAACAATCAGCCCCAGCATTTT. Translating gives CASSLFNNQPQHF.

The J gene is TRBJ1-1, the V gene TRBV7-3; perhaps TRBD1 as D (6 bases). Germline values: CDR1 SGHTA, CDR2 FQGTGA. The CDR3 spans 13 residues. The V end lost 0 bases, the J end lost 8 bases, and 10 bases lay between the germline ends. The CDR3 DNA sequence: TGTGCCAGCAGCTTAACACAGGGTAGAGAAGCTTTCTTT. It specifies CASSLTQGREAFF.

The chain uses TRBV7-9 and TRBJ2-5, with 9 bases that match TRBD2. The CDR3 is 17 residues long. After removal of 0 bases from V and 5 bases from J, the junction contained 10 bases not matched to a gene. Looked up from germline, CDR1 is SEHNR and CDR2 is FQNEAQ (reference sequence). In DNA form, the CDR3 reads TGTGCCAGCAGCTTAGCTAGCGGGGGTACCACCCAGGAGACCCAGTACTTC. The encoded protein is CASSLASGGTTQETQYF.